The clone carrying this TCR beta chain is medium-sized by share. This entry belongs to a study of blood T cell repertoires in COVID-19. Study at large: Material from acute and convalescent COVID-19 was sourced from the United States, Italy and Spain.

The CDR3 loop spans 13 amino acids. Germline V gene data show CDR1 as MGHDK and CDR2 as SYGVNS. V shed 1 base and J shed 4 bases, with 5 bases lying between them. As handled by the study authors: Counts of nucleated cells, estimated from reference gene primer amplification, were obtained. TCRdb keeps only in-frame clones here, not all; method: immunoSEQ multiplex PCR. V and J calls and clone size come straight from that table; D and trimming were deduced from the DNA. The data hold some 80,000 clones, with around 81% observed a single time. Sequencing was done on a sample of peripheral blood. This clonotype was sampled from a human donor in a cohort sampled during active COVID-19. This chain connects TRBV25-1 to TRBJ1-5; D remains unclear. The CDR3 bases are TGTGCCAGCAGTGAATCGAGGAATCAGCCCCAGCATTTT. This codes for CASSESRNQPQHF.